The T cell receptor (beta chain) under discussion was sequenced for a study of cytomegalovirus exposure and HLA in healthy donors. PCR was performed using 60 Vbeta and 13 Jbeta primers. Sequencing used immunoSEQ multiplex PCR; TCRdb keeps in-frame clones, though not all of them. The sample shows 200,000 to 250,000 clones, approximately 80% of them seen only once. The germline gives CDR1 MGHRA, CDR2 YSYEKL. This CDR3 has 14 residues. Trimming left V 4 bases short and J 3 bases short, with 11 bases between. Material for sequencing was PBMCs. The receptor was isolated from a boy between 2 and 15 years old in good health and CMV-seronegative. The chain couples TRBV4-1 to TRBJ2-3; the D gene is possibly TRBD2 (6 bases). DNA of the CDR3: TGCGCCAGCAGCCCGGCAGGAGGGACAGATACGCAGTATTTT. Translating it yields CASSPAGGTDTQYF.